The T cell receptor (beta chain) described here comes from a study of blood T cell repertoires in COVID-19. Clones were sequenced by immunoSEQ multiplex PCR, and TCRdb holds only the in-frame ones, with some missing. The sample shows a few hundred thousand clones, less than 90% of them seen only once. V dropped 7 bases and J dropped 5; count of bases not matched to a gene: 6. The germline gives CDR1 MNHEY, CDR2 SVGAGI. This CDR3 spans 14 amino acids. The chain carries TRBV6-5 and TRBJ1-5; TRBD1 aligns across 9 bases. This receptor was obtained from a man in his sixties with acute or convalescent COVID-19. The sequencing sample was made of peripheral blood. The CDR3 coding sequence is TGTGCCAGCACTCCGACAGGGGGAGATCAGCCCCAGCATTTT. Translated, it gives CASTPTGGDQPQHF.